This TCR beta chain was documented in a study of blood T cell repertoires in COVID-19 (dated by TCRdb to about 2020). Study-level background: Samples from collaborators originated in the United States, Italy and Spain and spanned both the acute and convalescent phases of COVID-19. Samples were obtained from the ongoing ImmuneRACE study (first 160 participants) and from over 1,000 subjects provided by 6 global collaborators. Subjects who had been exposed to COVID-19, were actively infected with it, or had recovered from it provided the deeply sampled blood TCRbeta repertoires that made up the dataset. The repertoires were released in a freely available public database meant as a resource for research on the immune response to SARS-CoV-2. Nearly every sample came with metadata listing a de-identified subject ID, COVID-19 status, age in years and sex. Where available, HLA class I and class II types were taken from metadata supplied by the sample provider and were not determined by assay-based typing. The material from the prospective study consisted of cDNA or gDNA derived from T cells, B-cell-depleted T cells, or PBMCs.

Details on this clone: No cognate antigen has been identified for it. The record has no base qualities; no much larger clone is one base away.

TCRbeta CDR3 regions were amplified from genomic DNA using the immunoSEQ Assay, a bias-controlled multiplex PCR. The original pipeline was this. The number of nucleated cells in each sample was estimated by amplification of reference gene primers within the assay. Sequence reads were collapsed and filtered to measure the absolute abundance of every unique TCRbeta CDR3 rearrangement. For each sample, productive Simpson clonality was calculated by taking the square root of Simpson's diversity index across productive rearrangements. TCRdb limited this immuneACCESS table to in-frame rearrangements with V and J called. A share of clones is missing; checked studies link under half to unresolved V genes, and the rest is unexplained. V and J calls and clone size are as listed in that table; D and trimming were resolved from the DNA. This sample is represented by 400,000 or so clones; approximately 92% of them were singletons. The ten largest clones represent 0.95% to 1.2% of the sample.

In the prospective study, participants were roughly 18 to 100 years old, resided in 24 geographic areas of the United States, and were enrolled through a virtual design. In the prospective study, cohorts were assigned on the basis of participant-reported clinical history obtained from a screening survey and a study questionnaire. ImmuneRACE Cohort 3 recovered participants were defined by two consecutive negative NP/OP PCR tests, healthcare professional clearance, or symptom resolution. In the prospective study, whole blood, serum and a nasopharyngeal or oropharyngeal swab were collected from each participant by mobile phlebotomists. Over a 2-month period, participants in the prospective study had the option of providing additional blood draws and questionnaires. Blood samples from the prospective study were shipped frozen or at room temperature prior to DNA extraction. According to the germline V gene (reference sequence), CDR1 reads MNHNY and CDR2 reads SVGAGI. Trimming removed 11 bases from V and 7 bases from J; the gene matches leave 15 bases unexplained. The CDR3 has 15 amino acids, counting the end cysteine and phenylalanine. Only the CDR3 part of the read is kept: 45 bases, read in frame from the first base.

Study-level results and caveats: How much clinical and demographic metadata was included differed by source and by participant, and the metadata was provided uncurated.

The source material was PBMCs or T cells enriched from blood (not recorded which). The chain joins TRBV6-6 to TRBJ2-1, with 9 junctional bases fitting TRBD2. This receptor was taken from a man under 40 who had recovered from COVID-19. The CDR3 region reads CAASGGRGVANEQFF. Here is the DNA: TGTGCCGCTTCGGGCGGGAGGGGTGTGGCAAATGAGCAGTTCTTC.